This TCR beta chain was retrieved from a study of Ad26.COV2.S vaccination and SARS-CoV-2 variants. Study-level background: A participant enrolled in the COV1001 Ad26.COV2.S trial arm provided the sample. In the study, Ad26.COV2.S was injected intramuscularly once, or twice 56 days apart.

With 8 bases removed from V and 3 bases from J, the gap between germline ends came to 7 bases. CDR1 is LNHDA and CDR2 is SQIVND in the germline V gene (reference sequence). The CDR3 runs to 11 residues. Findings of the study overall: Vaccine recipients had higher spike-specific TCR breadth than placebo recipients. Breadth, reportedly substantial, characterized the spike-specific CD8+ and CD4+ T cell responses after vaccination.

About this clone: Its antigen is undetermined.

The method was immunoSEQ multiplex PCR; TCRdb's version includes in-frame clones alone and lacks a portion of them. The table has 330,000 or so clones, roughly 90% seen once. Described treatment: approximately 18 received Ad26.COV2.S at low or high dose, single or two shots; five or six received placebo; per-sample allocation not given. The samples were gathered on day 63 after the first injection of vaccine or placebo. Sample: peripheral blood, taken in a trial of Ad26.COV2.S vaccine versus placebo. This chain connects TRBV19 to TRBJ1-2; unclear D gene. This receptor was identified in a person between 18 and 65 years old who received the Ad26.COV2.S COVID-19 vaccine or a placebo. The DNA of the CDR3 is TGTGCCAGTCTGGACTACTATGGCTACACCTTC. This codes for CASLDYYGYTF.